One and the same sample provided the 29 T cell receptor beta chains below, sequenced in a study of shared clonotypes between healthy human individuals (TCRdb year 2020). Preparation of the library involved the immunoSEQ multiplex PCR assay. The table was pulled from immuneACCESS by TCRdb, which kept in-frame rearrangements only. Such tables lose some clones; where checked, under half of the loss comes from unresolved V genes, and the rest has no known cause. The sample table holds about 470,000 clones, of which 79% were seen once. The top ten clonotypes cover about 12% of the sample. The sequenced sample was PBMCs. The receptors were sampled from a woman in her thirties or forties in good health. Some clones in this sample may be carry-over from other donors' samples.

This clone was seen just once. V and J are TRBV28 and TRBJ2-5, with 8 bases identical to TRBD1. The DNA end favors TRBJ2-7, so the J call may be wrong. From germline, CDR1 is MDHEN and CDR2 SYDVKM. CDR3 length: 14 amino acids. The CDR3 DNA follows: TGTGCCAGCAGTTTCGTGGCAGGGGGCCACGAGCAGTACTTC. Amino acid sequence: CASSFVAGGHEQYF.

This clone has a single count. CDR3 region: CASSQEPPNEQFF. CDR3 nucleotides: TGCGCCAGCAGCCAAGAGCCGCCAAATGAGCAGTTCTTC. The rearrangement joins TRBV4-1 to TRBJ2-1; no clear D. The CDR3 has 13 amino acids. Germline CDR1 MGHRA, CDR2 YSYEKL. V lost 0 bases, J lost 7 bases, and 7 bases lay in between.

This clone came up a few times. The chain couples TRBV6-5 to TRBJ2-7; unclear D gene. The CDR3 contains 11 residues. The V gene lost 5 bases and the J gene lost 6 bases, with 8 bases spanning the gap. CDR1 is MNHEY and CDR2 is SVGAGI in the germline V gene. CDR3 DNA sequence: TGTGCCAGCAGTCAAGAACGCGAGCAGTACTTC. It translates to CASSQEREQYF.

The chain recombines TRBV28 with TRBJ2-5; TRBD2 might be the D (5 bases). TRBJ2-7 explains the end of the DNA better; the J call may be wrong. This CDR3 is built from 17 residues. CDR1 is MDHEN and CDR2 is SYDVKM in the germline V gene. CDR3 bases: TGTGCCAGCAGTTCCCCCTCATCCACGAGGGCGTTCTACGAGCAGTACTTC. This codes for CASSSPSSTRAFYEQYF.

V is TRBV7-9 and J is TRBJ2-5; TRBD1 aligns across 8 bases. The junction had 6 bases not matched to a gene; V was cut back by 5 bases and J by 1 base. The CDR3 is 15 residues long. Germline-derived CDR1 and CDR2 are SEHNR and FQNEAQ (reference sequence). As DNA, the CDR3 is TGTGCCAGCAGCCGACAGGGGATGGGCCAAGAGACCCAGTACTTC. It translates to CASSRQGMGQETQYF.

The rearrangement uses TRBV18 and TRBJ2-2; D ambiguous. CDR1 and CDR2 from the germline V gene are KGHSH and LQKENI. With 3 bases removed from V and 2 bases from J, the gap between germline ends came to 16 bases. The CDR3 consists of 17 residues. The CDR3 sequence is CASSPLRQVINTGELFF. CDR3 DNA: TGTGCCAGCTCACCGCTGCGGCAGGTGATAAACACCGGGGAGCTGTTTTTT.

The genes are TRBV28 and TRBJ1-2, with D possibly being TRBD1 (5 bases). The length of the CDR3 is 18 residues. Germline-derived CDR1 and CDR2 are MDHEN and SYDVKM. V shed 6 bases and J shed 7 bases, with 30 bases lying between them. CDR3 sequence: CASSQVPGNRGNSRGYTF. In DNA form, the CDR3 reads TGTGCCAGCAGCCAAGTGCCAGGGAATCGAGGAAACTCCCGTGGCTACACCTTC.

CDR3 in amino acids: CASSTKQGSSYEQYF. In nucleotides, the CDR3 is TGTGCCAGCTCAACTAAACAGGGGTCGTCCTACGAGCAGTACTTC. The genes are TRBV18 and TRBJ2-7; the match to TRBD1 covers 7 bases. Germline V gene sequence: CDR1 KGHSH, CDR2 LQKENI. After removal of 5 bases from V and 1 base from J, the junction contained 8 bases not matched to a gene. The CDR3 length is 15 residues. Drawing the rest from reference TRBV18 and TRBJ2-7, the complete variable domain is NAGVMQNPRHLVRRRGQEARLRCSPMKGHSHVYWYRQLPEEGLKFMVYLQKENIIDESGMPKERFSAEFPKEGPSILRIQQVVRGDSAAYFCASSTKQGSSYEQYFGPGTRLTVT.

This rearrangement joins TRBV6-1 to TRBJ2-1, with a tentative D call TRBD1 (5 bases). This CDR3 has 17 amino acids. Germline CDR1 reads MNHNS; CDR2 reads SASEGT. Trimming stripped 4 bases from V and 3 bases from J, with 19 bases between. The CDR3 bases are TGTGCCAGCAGTGGCCAGTCGGTAGGGGCGTTCTACAATGAGCAGTTCTTC. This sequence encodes CASSGQSVGAFYNEQFF.

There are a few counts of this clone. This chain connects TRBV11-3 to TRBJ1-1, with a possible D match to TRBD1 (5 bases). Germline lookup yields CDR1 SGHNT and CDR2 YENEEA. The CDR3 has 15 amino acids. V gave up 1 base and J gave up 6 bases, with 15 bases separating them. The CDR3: CASSLGGTGDAEAFF. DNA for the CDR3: TGTGCCAGCAGCTTAGGGGGTACAGGAGACGCTGAAGCTTTCTTT.

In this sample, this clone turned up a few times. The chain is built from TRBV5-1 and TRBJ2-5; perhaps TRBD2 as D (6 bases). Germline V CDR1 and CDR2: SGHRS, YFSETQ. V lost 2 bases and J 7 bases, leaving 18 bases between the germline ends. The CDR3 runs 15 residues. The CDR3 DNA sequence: TGCGCCAGCAGCTTTGACCCAGCGGGTGCGGGGACCCAGTACTTC. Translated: CASSFDPAGAGTQYF.

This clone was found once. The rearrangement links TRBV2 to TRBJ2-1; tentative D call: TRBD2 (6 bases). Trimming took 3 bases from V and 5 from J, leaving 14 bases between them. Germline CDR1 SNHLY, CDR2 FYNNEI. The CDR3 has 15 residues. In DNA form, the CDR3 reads TGTGCCAGCAGTGACGGTAGCGGAGCTAACAATGAGCAGTTCTTC. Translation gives CASSDGSGANNEQFF. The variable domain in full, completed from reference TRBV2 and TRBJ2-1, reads EPEVTQTPSHQVTQMGQEVILRCVPISNHLYFYWYRQILGQKVEFLVSFYNNEISEKSEIFDDQFSVERPDGSNFTLKIRSTKLEDSAMYFCASSDGSGANNEQFFGPGTRLTVL.

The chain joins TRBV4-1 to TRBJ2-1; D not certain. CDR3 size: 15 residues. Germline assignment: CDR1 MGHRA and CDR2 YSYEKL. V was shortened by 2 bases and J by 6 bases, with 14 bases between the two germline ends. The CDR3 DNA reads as TGCGCCAGCAGCCAATCGGTGTGGGTGCTCAATGAGCAGTTCTTC. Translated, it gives CASSQSVWVLNEQFF.

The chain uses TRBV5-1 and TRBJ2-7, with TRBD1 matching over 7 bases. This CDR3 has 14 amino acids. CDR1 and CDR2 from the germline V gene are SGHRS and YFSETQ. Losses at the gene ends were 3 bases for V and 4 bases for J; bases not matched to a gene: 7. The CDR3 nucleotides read TGCGCCAGCAGCTACCGACAGGGTGGTTACGAGCAGTACTTC. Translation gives CASSYRQGGYEQYF. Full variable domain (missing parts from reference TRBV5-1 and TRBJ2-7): KAGVTQTPRYLIKTRGQQVTLSCSPISGHRSVSWYQQTPGQGLQFLFEYFSETQRNKGNFPGRFSGRQFSNSRSEMNVSTLELGDSALYLCASSYRQGGYEQYFGPGTRLTVT.

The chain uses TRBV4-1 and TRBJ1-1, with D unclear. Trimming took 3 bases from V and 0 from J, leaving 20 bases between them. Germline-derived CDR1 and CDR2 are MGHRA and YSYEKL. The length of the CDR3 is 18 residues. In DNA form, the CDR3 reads TGCGCCAGCAGCCAGTCGATTTATATACAGTACATGAACACTGAAGCTTTCTTT. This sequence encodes CASSQSIYIQYMNTEAFF.

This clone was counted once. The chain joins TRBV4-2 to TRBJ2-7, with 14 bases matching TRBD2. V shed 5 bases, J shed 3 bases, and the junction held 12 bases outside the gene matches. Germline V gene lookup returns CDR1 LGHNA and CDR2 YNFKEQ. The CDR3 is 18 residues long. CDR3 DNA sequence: TGTGCCAGCAGCTTCGGGACTAGCGGGAGTATCATTGACTACGAGCAGTACTTC. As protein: CASSFGTSGSIIDYEQYF.

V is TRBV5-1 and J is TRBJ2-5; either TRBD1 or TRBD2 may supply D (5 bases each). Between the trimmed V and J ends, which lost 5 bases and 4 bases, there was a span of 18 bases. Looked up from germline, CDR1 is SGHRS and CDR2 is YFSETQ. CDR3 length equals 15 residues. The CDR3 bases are TGCGCCAGCAGGAATACGGGGCAGGGTGGAGAGACCCAGTACTTC. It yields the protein CASRNTGQGGETQYF. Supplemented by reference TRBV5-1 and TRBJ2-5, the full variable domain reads KAGVTQTPRYLIKTRGQQVTLSCSPISGHRSVSWYQQTPGQGLQFLFEYFSETQRNKGNFPGRFSGRQFSNSRSEMNVSTLELGDSALYLCASRNTGQGGETQYFGPGTRLLVL.

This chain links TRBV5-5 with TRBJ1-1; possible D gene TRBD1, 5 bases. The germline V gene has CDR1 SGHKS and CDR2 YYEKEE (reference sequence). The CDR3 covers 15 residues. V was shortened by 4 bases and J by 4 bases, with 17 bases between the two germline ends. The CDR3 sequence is CASSPGPAAATEAFF. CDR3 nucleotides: TGTGCCAGCAGCCCAGGGCCCGCTGCGGCCACTGAAGCTTTCTTT.

The CDR3 is CASSSAGLGNNEQFF. As DNA, the CDR3 is TGTGCCAGCAGTTCTGCCGGACTAGGAAACAATGAGCAGTTCTTC. The chain has TRBV2 and TRBJ2-1; TRBD2 aligns across 7 bases. CDR1 SNHLY and CDR2 FYNNEI come from the germline V gene. After removal of 5 bases from V and 5 bases from J, the junction contained 9 bases not matched to a gene. This CDR3 contains 15 residues.

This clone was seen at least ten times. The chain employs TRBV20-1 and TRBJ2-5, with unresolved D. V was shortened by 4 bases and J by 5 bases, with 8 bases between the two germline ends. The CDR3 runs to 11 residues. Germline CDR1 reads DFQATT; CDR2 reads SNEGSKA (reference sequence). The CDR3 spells CSAISMETQYF. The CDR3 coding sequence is TGCAGTGCTATTAGTATGGAGACCCAGTACTTC.

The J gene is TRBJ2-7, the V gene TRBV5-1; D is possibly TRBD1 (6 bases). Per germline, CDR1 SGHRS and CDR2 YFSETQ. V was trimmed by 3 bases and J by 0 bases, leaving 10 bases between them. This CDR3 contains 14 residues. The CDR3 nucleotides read TGCGCCAGCAGCTCCTTGGACAGCTCCTACGAGCAGTACTTC. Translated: CASSSLDSSYEQYF.

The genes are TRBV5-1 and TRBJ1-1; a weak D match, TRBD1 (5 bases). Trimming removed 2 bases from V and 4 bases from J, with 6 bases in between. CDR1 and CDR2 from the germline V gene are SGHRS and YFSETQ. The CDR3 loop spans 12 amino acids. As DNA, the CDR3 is TGCGCCAGCAGCTTTGGGGGCACTGAAGCTTTCTTT. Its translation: CASSFGGTEAFF.

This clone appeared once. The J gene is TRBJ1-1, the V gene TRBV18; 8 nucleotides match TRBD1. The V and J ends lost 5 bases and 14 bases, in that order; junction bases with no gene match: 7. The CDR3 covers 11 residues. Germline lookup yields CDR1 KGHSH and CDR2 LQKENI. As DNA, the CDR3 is TGTGCCAGCTCATCTGAGGGACAGGCCTTCTTT. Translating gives CASSSEGQAFF.

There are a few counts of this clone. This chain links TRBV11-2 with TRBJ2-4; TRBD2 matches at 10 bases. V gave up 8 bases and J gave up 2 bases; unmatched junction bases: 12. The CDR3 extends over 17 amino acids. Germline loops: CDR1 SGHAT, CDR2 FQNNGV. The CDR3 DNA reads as TGTGCCAGCCGCACCATTAGCGGGAGGCGGACCAAAAACATTCAGTACTTC. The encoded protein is CASRTISGRRTKNIQYF.

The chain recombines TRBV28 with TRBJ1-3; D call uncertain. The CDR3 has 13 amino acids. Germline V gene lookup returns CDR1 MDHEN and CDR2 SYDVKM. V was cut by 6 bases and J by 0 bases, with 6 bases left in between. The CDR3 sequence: CASRRPSGNTIYF. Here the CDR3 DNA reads TGTGCCAGCAGAAGACCCTCTGGAAACACCATATATTTT.

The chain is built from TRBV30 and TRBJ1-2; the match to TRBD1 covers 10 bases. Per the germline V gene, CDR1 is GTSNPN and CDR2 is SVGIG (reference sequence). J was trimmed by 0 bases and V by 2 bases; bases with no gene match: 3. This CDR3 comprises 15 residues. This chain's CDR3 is CAWSRGQGANYGYTF. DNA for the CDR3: TGTGCCTGGAGTCGTGGACAGGGGGCTAACTATGGCTACACCTTC.

CDR3 residues: CASRLLRNYEQYF. As DNA, the CDR3 is TGCGCCAGCCGCCTACTAAGGAACTACGAGCAGTACTTC. V usage is TRBV5-1 and J usage is TRBJ2-7; no clear D. The CDR3 extends over 13 amino acids. Trimming took 7 bases from V and 3 from J, leaving 14 bases between them. Germline V CDR1 and CDR2: SGHRS, YFSETQ. Full variable domain (remainder filled in from reference TRBV5-1 and TRBJ2-7): KAGVTQTPRYLIKTRGQQVTLSCSPISGHRSVSWYQQTPGQGLQFLFEYFSETQRNKGNFPGRFSGRQFSNSRSEMNVSTLELGDSALYLCASRLLRNYEQYFGPGTRLTVT.

The DNA of the CDR3 is TGTGCCAGCAGCGCCTTAGCGGGGGGAAATGGGAACACCGGGGAGCTGTTTTTT. Translating it yields CASSALAGGNGNTGELFF. V usage is TRBV9 and J usage is TRBJ2-2; the match to TRBD2 covers 10 bases. Germline CDR1 reads SGDLS; CDR2 reads YYNGEE. J was trimmed by 1 base and V by 3 bases; bases with no gene match: 9. The CDR3 has 18 residues. Using reference TRBV9 and TRBJ2-2 for the parts outside the CDR3, the full variable domain is DSGVTQTPKHLITATGQRVTLRCSPRSGDLSVYWYQQSLDQGLQFLIQYYNGEERAKGNILERFSAQQFPDLHSELNLSSLELGDSALYFCASSALAGGNGNTGELFFGEGSRLTVL.

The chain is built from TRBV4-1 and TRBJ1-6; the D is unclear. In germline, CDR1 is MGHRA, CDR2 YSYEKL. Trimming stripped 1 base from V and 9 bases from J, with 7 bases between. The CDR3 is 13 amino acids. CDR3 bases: TGCGCCAGCAGCCAAGGGTGGGGTTCACCCCTCCACTTT. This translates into CASSQGWGSPLHF.